Here is one T cell receptor beta chain with its context. Using immunoSEQ multiplex PCR, the repertoire was profiled, and TCRdb retains in-frame clones only, with some absent. The table includes over 60,000 clones, under 95% detected once. V shed 0 bases and J shed 6 bases, with 12 bases lying between them. There are 14 residues in the CDR3. Germline V gene data show CDR1 as SGHTA and CDR2 as FQGNSA. This record comes from a study of siplizumab effects on memory and regulatory T cells. Sequenced sample: CD8+ T cells sorted from blood. The TCR was taken from a human donor in good health. V is TRBV7-2 and J is TRBJ2-7; D remains ambiguous. The DNA for the CDR3 is TGTGCCAGCAGCTTAGCGGGCCGGCCCGGCGAGCAGTACTTC. It encodes CASSLAGRPGEQYF.